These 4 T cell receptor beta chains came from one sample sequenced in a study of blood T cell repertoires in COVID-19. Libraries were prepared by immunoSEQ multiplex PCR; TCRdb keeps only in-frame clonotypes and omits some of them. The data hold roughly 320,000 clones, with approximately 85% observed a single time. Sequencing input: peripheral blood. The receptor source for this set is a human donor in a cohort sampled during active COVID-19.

The DNA of the CDR3 is TGTGCCAGCAGCCGGACAGGCGAACTCTATGGCTACACCTTC. Translating it yields CASSRTGELYGYTF. The gene calls are TRBV7-3 and TRBJ1-2; 7 positions match TRBD1. V lost 5 bases, J lost 4 bases, and 7 bases stayed unmatched. Germline loops: CDR1 SGHTA, CDR2 FQGTGA. The CDR3 sequence is 14 residues long.

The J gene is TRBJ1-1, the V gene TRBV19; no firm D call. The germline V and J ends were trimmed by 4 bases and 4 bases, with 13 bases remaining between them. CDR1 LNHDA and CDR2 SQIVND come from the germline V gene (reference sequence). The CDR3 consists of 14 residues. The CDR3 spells CASSSGTVSTEAFF. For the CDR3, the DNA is TGTGCCAGTAGTAGCGGTACGGTGAGCACTGAAGCTTTCTTT.

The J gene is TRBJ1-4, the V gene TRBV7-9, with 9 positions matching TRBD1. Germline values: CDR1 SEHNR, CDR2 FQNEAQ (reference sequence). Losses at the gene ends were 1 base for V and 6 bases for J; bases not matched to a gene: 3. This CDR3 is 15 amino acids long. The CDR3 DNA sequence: TGTGCCAGCAGCTTAGGGGACAGGGTCGATGAAAAACTGTTTTTT. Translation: CASSLGDRVDEKLFF.

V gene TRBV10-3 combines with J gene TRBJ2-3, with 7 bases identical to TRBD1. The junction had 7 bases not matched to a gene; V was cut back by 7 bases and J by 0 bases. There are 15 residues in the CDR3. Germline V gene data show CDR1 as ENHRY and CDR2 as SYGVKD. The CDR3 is CAIKKGDSSTDTQYF. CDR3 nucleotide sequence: TGTGCCATCAAGAAGGGGGACAGTAGCACAGATACGCAGTATTTT.